Detailed here is one T cell receptor (beta chain). TCR beta libraries carry UMIs added by 5'RACE template switching. TCRdb re-analyzed the 5' RACE reads; it lists each CDR3 protein once, without DNA. This sample's table has around 100,000 distinct CDR3 sequences. These data originate in a study of T cells expressing NK-cell markers. Study at large: Eight donors were sequenced, seven testing HCMV-seropositive and one testing seronegative.

This CDR3 region has 17 residues. This chain joins TRBV12-3 or TRBV12-4 and TRBJ2-4; TCRdb's D call, TRBD1, is unchecked because there is no DNA. The sample consisted of blood T cells: a sorted CD56 or NKG2C T cell subset, CD4+ or CD8+ T cells, or bulk PBMC T cells (not recorded which). The sequence was obtained from a woman aged 18 to 75 in good health. This CDR3 reads CASSSPGQGRAKNIQYF.